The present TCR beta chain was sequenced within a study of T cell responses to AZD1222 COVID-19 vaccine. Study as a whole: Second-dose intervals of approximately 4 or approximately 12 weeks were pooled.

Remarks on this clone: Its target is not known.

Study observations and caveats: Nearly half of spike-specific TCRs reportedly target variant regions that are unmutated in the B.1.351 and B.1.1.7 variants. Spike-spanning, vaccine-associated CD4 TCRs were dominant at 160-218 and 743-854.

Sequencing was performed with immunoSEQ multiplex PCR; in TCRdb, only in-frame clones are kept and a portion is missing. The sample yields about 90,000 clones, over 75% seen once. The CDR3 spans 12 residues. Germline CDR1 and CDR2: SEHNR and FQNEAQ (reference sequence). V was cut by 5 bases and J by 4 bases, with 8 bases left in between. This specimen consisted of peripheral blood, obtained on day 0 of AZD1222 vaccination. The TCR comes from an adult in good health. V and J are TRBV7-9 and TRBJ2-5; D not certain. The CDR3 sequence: CASSPNPETQYF. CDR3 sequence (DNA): TGTGCCAGCAGCCCCAATCCAGAGACCCAGTACTTC.